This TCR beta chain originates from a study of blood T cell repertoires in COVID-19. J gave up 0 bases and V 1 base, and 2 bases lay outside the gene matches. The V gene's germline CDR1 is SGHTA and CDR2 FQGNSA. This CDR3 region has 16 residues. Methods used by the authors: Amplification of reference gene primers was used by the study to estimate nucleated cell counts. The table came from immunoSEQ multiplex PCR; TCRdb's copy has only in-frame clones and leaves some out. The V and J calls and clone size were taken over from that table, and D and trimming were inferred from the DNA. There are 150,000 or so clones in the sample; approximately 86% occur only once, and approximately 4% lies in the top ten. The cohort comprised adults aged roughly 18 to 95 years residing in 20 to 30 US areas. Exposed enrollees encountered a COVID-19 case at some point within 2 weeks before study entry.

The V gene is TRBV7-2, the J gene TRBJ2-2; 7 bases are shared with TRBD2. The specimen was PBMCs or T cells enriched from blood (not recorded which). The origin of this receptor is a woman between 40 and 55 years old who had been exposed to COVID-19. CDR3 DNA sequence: TGTGCCAGCAGCTTAGTTAGCGGGTCGAACACCGGGGAGCTGTTTTTT. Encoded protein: CASSLVSGSNTGELFF. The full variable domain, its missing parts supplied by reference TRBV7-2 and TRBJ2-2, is GAGVSQSPSNKVTEKGKDVELRCDPISGHTALYWYRQSLGQGLEFLIYFQGNSAPDKSGLPSDRFSAERTGGSVSTLTIQRTQQEDSAVYLCASSLVSGSNTGELFFGEGSRLTVL.